What follows are 5 T cell receptor beta chains derived from one specimen sequenced in a study of spatial heterogeneity in lung cancer. Indicated time point: blood at routine non-recurrence follow-up after resection. MiXCR was run by TCRdb on the 5' RACE reads, yielding one entry per CDR3 protein. The data show fewer than 150,000 distinct CDR3 sequences, roughly a tenth seen once. The material was PBMCs, obtained at follow-up. The receptors derive from a female donor with early-stage non-small cell lung cancer.

The gene calls are TRBV28 and TRBJ1-1; 10 positions agree with TRBD1. V shed 7 bases, J shed 1 base, and the junction held 6 bases outside the gene matches. The germline V gene has CDR1 MDHEN and CDR2 SYDVKM. The CDR3 is 15 amino acids. CDR3 loop: CASIPGQGWNTEAFF. The CDR3 nucleotides read TGTGCCAGCATTCCGGGACAGGGGTGGAACACTGAAGCTTTCTTT.

At least ten counts were recorded for this clonotype. The genes are TRBV20-1 and TRBJ2-3, with a weak D call TRBD1 (5 bases). This CDR3 contains 14 residues. V was cut by 5 bases and J by 0 bases, with 12 bases left in between. Germline CDR1 DFQATT, CDR2 SNEGSKA (reference sequence). In DNA, the CDR3 is TGCAGTGCTCCCCGACAGTCTAGCACAGATACGCAGTATTTT. This translates into CSAPRQSSTDTQYF.

The J gene is TRBJ2-5, the V gene TRBV20-1; D is unresolved. CDR3 length equals 14 residues. Trimming removed 4 bases at V and 5 bases at J, with 17 bases between. Germline CDR1 DFQATT, CDR2 SNEGSKA (reference sequence). Here the CDR3 reads CSAKKAPASETQYF. CDR3 DNA: TGCAGTGCTAAGAAGGCGCCTGCGTCGGAGACCCAGTACTTC.

This clonotype was seen many times. The chain employs TRBV29-1 and TRBJ1-1, with 7 bases that match TRBD1. The CDR3 spans 12 residues. Losses at the gene ends were 4 bases for V and 1 base for J; bases not matched to a gene: 0. The germline V gene encodes CDR1 SQVTM and CDR2 ANQGSEA. Written as DNA, the CDR3 is TGCAGCGTTGGACAGGGGAACACTGAAGCTTTCTTT. This gives the protein CSVGQGNTEAFF.

This clonotype showed up just a few times. The chain recombines TRBV27 with TRBJ2-1; 15 positions match TRBD2. The V gene's germline CDR1 is MNHEY and CDR2 SMNVEV (reference sequence). This CDR3 spans 18 amino acids. The trim removed 5 bases at V and 2 bases at J, leaving 7 bases unmatched. Here the CDR3 reads CASSIGTSGRSAYNEQFF. The CDR3 region has the DNA TGTGCCAGCAGTATAGGGACTAGCGGGAGGAGCGCCTACAATGAGCAGTTCTTC.